The 7 T cell receptor beta chains given below trace back to one sample, sequenced in a study of Ad26.COV2.S vaccination and SARS-CoV-2 variants. The treatment was: around 19 received Ad26.COV2.S at low or high dose, single or two shots; about 5 received placebo; per-sample allocation not given. Sampling was done on day 63 after the first vaccine or placebo injection. Sequencing was performed with immunoSEQ multiplex PCR; in TCRdb, only in-frame clones are kept and a portion is missing. Of more than 300,000 clones listed, 70% to 90% are singletons. The sequencing here drew on peripheral blood, taken in a trial of Ad26.COV2.S vaccine versus placebo. Every receptor here comes from a person between 18 and 65 years old who received the Ad26.COV2.S COVID-19 vaccine or a placebo.

This clone appeared a few times. The genes are TRBV29-1 and TRBJ1-4, with D hard to call. This CDR3 is 12 amino acids long. Deletions cut 7 bases from V and 8 bases from J, with 14 bases between. Germline values: CDR1 SQVTM, CDR2 ANQGSEA. CDR3 loop: CSASLTAEKLFF. CDR3 sequence (DNA): TGCAGCGCATCTTTAACGGCGGAAAAACTGTTTTTT.

This clone was observed a single time. J is TRBJ2-1 and V is TRBV19, with TRBD2 matching over 10 bases. Germline CDR1 reads LNHDA; CDR2 reads SQIVND (reference sequence). The CDR3 runs to 17 residues. V shed 7 bases and J 3 bases; nucleotides not matched to a gene: 12. The CDR3 sequence: CASKPSGGRFIYNEQFF. CDR3 nucleotides: TGTGCCAGTAAGCCTAGCGGGGGCCGATTTATCTACAATGAGCAGTTCTTC.

Regarding this clone: The identical CDR3 is also encoded by other nucleotide sequences in the sample. This sequence joins TRBV6-5 and TRBJ2-3, with D unresolved. This CDR3 has 13 residues. V shed 0 bases and J shed 6 bases, with 7 bases lying between them. Germline loops: CDR1 MNHEY, CDR2 SVGAGI. The CDR3 DNA reads TGTGCCAGCAGTTACTCGGTGGGGGATACGCAGTATTTT. Protein product: CASSYSVGDTQYF.

This sequence joins TRBV6-5 and TRBJ1-3; the D is unclear. CDR1 is MNHEY, CDR2 SVGAGI, per germline. Trimming cost V 2 bases and J 0 bases, with 11 bases left between them. CDR3 length: 16 residues. The CDR3 reads CASSYERRISGNTIYF. CDR3 DNA: TGTGCCAGCAGTTACGAACGAAGGATCTCTGGAAACACCATATATTTT.

The rearrangement joins TRBV18 to TRBJ2-6; D remains unclear. Germline CDR1 and CDR2: KGHSH and LQKENI. V lost 6 bases and J lost 2, with 2 bases in between. The CDR3 has 12 residues. CDR3 in DNA: TGTGCCAGCTCCCCTGGGGCCAACGTCCTGACTTTC. It codes for CASSPGANVLTF.

V usage is TRBV7-6 and J usage is TRBJ1-1; D is perhaps TRBD1 (6 bases). The CDR3 loop spans 16 amino acids. V lost 5 bases, J lost 1 base, and 17 bases lay in between. Germline V gives CDR1 SGHVS, CDR2 FNYEAQ. The CDR3 coding sequence is TGTGCCAGCAGCCCTATAGGGGGAGGGCCGAACACTGAAGCTTTCTTT. Its translation: CASSPIGGGPNTEAFF.

V is TRBV18 and J is TRBJ2-7; unclear D gene. CDR1 KGHSH and CDR2 LQKENI come from the germline V gene. This CDR3 is 12 amino acids long. V gave up 5 bases and J gave up 4 bases, with 9 bases separating them. The CDR3 nucleotides are TGTGCCAGCTCAAAAGAAAATTACGAGCAGTACTTC. Translation gives CASSKENYEQYF.